These T cell receptor beta chains were read from a single sample in a study of cytomegalovirus exposure and HLA in healthy donors. Clones were read by immunoSEQ multiplex PCR, and TCRdb kept only the in-frame ones, dropping some. In the table there are under 200,000 clones, about 82% of which are singletons. Material: PBMCs. The receptors come from a woman in her forties or fifties in good health and CMV-seronegative. The CDR3 runs from the conserved cysteine through the conserved F or W. Fields, in order: clone size, V gene, D gene, J gene, CDR3 protein, CDR3 DNA. A D gene is named only where the DNA matches it firmly. Clone size is not always given. Where it is, it says once, few, many or a class for expanded clones.

>NA|TRBV11-3|TRBD2|TRBJ2-1
CASRSGRDNEQFF
TGTGCCAGCAGAAGCGGGAGGGACAATGAGCAGTTCTTC
>NA|TRBV4-2|TRBD1|TRBJ1-5
CASSQTGQGNQPQHF
TGTGCCAGCAGCCAAACCGGACAGGGTAATCAGCCCCAGCATTTT
>NA|TRBV18|TRBD2|TRBJ2-2
CASSPRTSGNTGELFF
TGTGCCAGCTCACCCAGGACTAGCGGTAACACCGGGGAGCTGTTTTTT
>NA|TRBV27|NA|TRBJ2-2
CASSVPWGEGTGELFF
TGTGCCAGCAGTGTCCCTTGGGGTGAGGGCACCGGGGAGCTGTTTTTT
>NA|TRBV27|TRBD2|TRBJ2-1
CASSLTSGSLNEQFF
TGTGCCAGCAGTTTAACTAGCGGGAGCCTGAATGAGCAGTTCTTC
>NA|TRBV25-1|TRBD2|TRBJ2-7
CASNQSRDYYEQYF
TGTGCCAGCAATCAATCACGGGACTACTACGAGCAGTACTTC
>NA|TRBV6-5|TRBD2|TRBJ2-1
CASSYPASGTYNEQFF
TGTGCCAGCAGTTACCCGGCTAGCGGGACTTACAATGAGCAGTTCTTC
>NA|TRBV30|TRBD1|TRBJ1-5
CAWSLPGGGAEGQPQHF
TGTGCCTGGAGCCTCCCCGGAGGGGGCGCCGAGGGTCAGCCCCAGCATTTT
>NA|TRBV9|NA|TRBJ2-3
CTSSVDRDGRRTDTQYF
TGTACCAGCAGCGTAGATAGGGACGGGAGAAGGACAGATACGCAGTATTTT
>NA|TRBV5-1|NA|TRBJ1-4
CASSFVGLGQEKLFF
TGCGCCAGCAGCTTTGTGGGTTTGGGGCAAGAAAAACTGTTTTTT
>NA|TRBV7-2|NA|TRBJ1-1
CASSPQRQGGAEAFF
TGTGCCAGCAGCCCTCAGCGGCAGGGCGGGGCTGAAGCTTTCTTT
>NA|TRBV6-5|NA|TRBJ2-4
CASKKVGGGLQYF
TGTGCCAGCAAAAAGGTGGGAGGGGGGCTTCAGTACTTC
>NA|TRBV28|NA|TRBJ2-7
CASSLEQGFSYEQYF
TGTGCCAGCAGTCTTGAACAGGGTTTCTCCTACGAGCAGTACTTC
>NA|TRBV7-2|NA|TRBJ2-1
CASSPDMVYNEQFF
TGTGCCAGCAGCCCGGACATGGTGTACAATGAGCAGTTCTTC
>NA|TRBV6-1|NA|TRBJ1-3
CASERTGSGNTIYF
TGTGCCAGTGAAAGGACTGGCTCTGGAAACACCATATATTTT
>NA|TRBV6-5|TRBD2|TRBJ2-1
CASSSLTSGNYNEQFF
TGTGCCAGCAGTTCCCTAACTAGCGGGAACTACAATGAGCAGTTCTTC
>NA|TRBV29-1|TRBD1|TRBJ2-7
CSVRGTGGDEQYF
TGCAGCGTCCGCGGGACAGGGGGCGACGAGCAGTACTTC
>NA|TRBV19|NA|TRBJ2-7
CASSNAGTPNYEQYF
TGTGCCAGTAGTAACGCCGGGACACCAAACTACGAGCAGTACTTC
>NA|TRBV7-2|NA|TRBJ1-3
CASSTRTSAGNTIYF
TGTGCCAGCAGCACACGAACTAGTGCTGGAAACACCATATATTTT
>NA|TRBV4-3|NA|TRBJ2-6
CASSHLGRGRSGANVLTF
TGCGCCAGCAGCCACCTAGGCAGGGGTCGATCTGGGGCCAACGTCCTGACTTTC
>once|TRBV27|TRBD2|TRBJ2-1
CASSLSESGTSVTYEQFF
TGTGCCAGCAGTTTATCGGAGAGTGGGACTAGCGTAACCTACGAGCAGTTCTTC
>NA|TRBV11-1|TRBD2|TRBJ2-4
CASSSAGGIGRAKNIQYF
TGTGCCAGCAGCTCAGCGGGAGGTATAGGTAGGGCCAAAAACATTCAGTACTTC
>NA|TRBV5-6|TRBD1|TRBJ2-7
CASSLVQQGAAPYEQYF
TGTGCCAGCAGCTTGGTGCAACAGGGGGCGGCACCCTACGAGCAGTACTTC
>few|TRBV2|NA|TRBJ2-7
CASSGADNEQYF
TGTGCCAGCAGTGGGGCCGACAACGAGCAGTACTTC
>few|TRBV28|TRBD2|TRBJ2-1
CASRAGLPRYIQEEQFF
TGTGCCAGCAGGGCGGGACTACCCAGATATATCCAAGAGGAGCAGTTCTTC
>NA|TRBV7-8|TRBD1|TRBJ1-1
CASSFGTGVKNTEAFF
TGTGCCAGCAGCTTCGGGACAGGAGTAAAGAACACTGAAGCTTTCTTT
>NA|TRBV7-8|TRBD1|TRBJ1-5
CASSPGQGEQPQHF
TGTGCCAGCAGCCCGGGACAGGGGGAACAGCCCCAGCATTTT
>once|TRBV6-1|TRBD1|TRBJ1-5
CASSEMGTGPNQPQHF
TGTGCCAGCAGTGAAATGGGGACAGGCCCCAATCAGCCCCAGCATTTT
>NA|TRBV5-6|TRBD2|TRBJ2-3
CASQREGLADTQYF
TGTGCCAGCCAGCGGGAGGGCCTTGCAGATACGCAGTATTTT
>NA|TRBV9|TRBD2|TRBJ2-3
CASSYSTSGRGADTQYF
TGTGCCAGCAGCTATTCGACTAGCGGGAGAGGAGCAGATACGCAGTATTTT
>NA|TRBV19|NA|TRBJ2-7
CASSMDSTYEQYF
TGTGCCAGTAGTATGGACAGCACCTACGAGCAGTACTTC
>NA|TRBV6-5|NA|TRBJ2-7
CASSYQGGEQYF
TGTGCCAGCAGTTACCAGGGTGGGGAGCAGTACTTC
>NA|TRBV27|TRBD1|TRBJ2-7
CASRKPGQGSYEQYF
TGTGCCAGCAGGAAACCGGGACAGGGCTCCTACGAGCAGTACTTC
>NA|TRBV4-1|NA|TRBJ1-1
CASSQALQGIAEAFF
TGCGCCAGCAGCCAAGCCCTACAGGGTATAGCTGAAGCTTTCTTT
>NA|TRBV19|TRBD1|TRBJ2-1
CASSPRDRGLYEQFF
TGTGCCAGTAGTCCCCGGGACAGGGGGCTGTATGAGCAGTTCTTC
>NA|TRBV6-1|NA|TRBJ2-5
CASSGGSVQETQYF
TGTGCCAGCAGTGGAGGTTCGGTGCAAGAGACCCAGTACTTC
>NA|TRBV5-1|TRBD1|TRBJ2-3
CASILGAGGTDTQYF
TGCGCCAGCATCCTAGGGGCAGGGGGTACAGATACGCAGTATTTT
>few|TRBV7-8|NA|TRBJ2-1
CASSLLDEQFF
TGTGCCAGCAGCTTATTAGATGAGCAGTTCTTC
>NA|TRBV27|TRBD1|TRBJ2-3
CASSATGQGDNTQYF
TGTGCCAGCAGTGCCACGGGACAGGGGGACAATACGCAGTATTTT
>once|TRBV7-9|TRBD1|TRBJ2-7
CASSPNRGYEQYF
TGTGCCAGCAGCCCAAACAGGGGTTACGAGCAGTACTTC
>few|TRBV9|TRBD1|TRBJ1-2
CASSGTGWGYTF
TGTGCCAGCAGCGGGACAGGGTGGGGCTACACCTTC
>NA|TRBV18|TRBD1|TRBJ1-1
CASSPPGTVMNTEAFF
TGTGCCAGCTCACCACCGGGGACAGTGATGAACACTGAAGCTTTCTTT
>NA|TRBV28|TRBD2|TRBJ2-1
CASTPGGRASGSYEQFF
TGTGCCAGCACCCCGGGGGGGCGGGCTAGCGGGAGTTATGAGCAGTTCTTC
>NA|TRBV6-1|NA|TRBJ2-7
CASSAHYEQYF
TGTGCCAGCAGTGCCCACTACGAGCAGTACTTC
>NA|TRBV7-2|TRBD1|TRBJ2-3
CASTYRGVDNTQYF
TGTGCCAGCACCTACAGGGGGGTTGATAATACGCAGTATTTT
>few|TRBV28|NA|TRBJ1-1
CASSPPGRGNTEAFF
TGTGCCAGCAGTCCCCCTGGGAGGGGGAACACTGAAGCTTTCTTT
>NA|TRBV27|NA|TRBJ1-1
CASSLAGGNTEAFF
TGTGCCAGCAGTTTGGCGGGGGGGAACACTGAAGCTTTCTTT
>NA|TRBV29-1|NA|TRBJ2-1
CSVERPTSNEQFF
TGCAGCGTTGAGCGGCCGACCAGTAATGAGCAGTTCTTC
>few|TRBV5-1|NA|TRBJ2-5
CASSSQYQETQYF
TGCGCCAGCAGCTCCCAGTACCAAGAGACCCAGTACTTC
>NA|TRBV27|NA|TRBJ1-1
CASSLTPLRTEAFF
TGTGCCAGCAGTTTAACTCCGCTGCGCACTGAAGCTTTCTTT
>NA|TRBV6-5|TRBD2|TRBJ2-3
CASSQTSGSTDTQYF
TGTGCCAGCAGCCAGACTAGCGGATCCACAGATACGCAGTATTTT
>NA|TRBV4-2|NA|TRBJ2-5
CASSQEAGGQETQYF
TGTGCCAGCAGCCAAGAAGCGGGCGGTCAAGAGACCCAGTACTTC
>NA|TRBV30|TRBD1|TRBJ1-6
CAWIRGGQNSPLHF
TGTGCCTGGATCCGAGGGGGCCAGAATTCACCCCTCCACTTT
>NA|TRBV10-3|NA|TRBJ2-7
CAITPGDISTSSAIF
TGTGCCATCACCCCCGGGGACATTTCTACGAGCTCCGCAATATTC